One and the same sample provided the 6 T cell receptor beta chains below, sequenced in a study of OX40 agonist ivuxolimab in advanced cancers. Library method: the immunoSEQ multiplex PCR assay. TCRdb holds this immuneACCESS table with in-frame rearrangements only. Some clones are missing; in checked studies, unresolved V genes explain under half, and the rest has no known cause. The sample table lists about 36,000 clones, approximately 72% of them with a count of one. Of the sample, more than 10% is held by the ten largest clones. The input for sequencing was CD4+ or CD8+ T cells sorted from blood, taken in a trial of the OX40 agonist ivuxolimab. These receptors came from an adult with an advanced solid tumor such as melanoma, head and neck, liver or kidney cancer.

The chain combines TRBV5-1 with TRBJ1-1, with D unresolved. The V end lost 0 bases, the J end lost 7 bases, and 10 bases lay between the germline ends. The CDR3 extends over 13 amino acids. The germline V gene encodes CDR1 SGHRS and CDR2 YFSETQ. As DNA, the CDR3 is TGCGCCAGCAGCTTGGGGGGTCTGGGTGAAGCTTTCTTT. Its translation: CASSLGGLGEAFF.

J is TRBJ1-3 and V is TRBV30; TRBD1 aligns across 9 bases. The CDR3 loop spans 14 amino acids. The V and J ends lost 5 bases and 3 bases, in that order; junction bases with no gene match: 5. Germline CDR1 GTSNPN, CDR2 SVGIG (reference sequence). CDR3 sequence reads: CAWGTGQSGNTIYF. CDR3 DNA sequence: TGTGCCTGGGGGACAGGGCAAAGTGGAAACACCATATATTTT. The full variable domain, rest sourced from reference TRBV30 and TRBJ1-3, is SQTIHQWPATLVQPVGSPLSLECTVEGTSNPNLYWYRQAAGRGLQLLFYSVGIGQISSEVPQNLSASRPQDRQFILSSKKLLLSDSGFYLCAWGTGQSGNTIYFGEGSWLTVV.

A single count supports this clone. The chain recombines TRBV5-6 with TRBJ2-5; D perhaps matches TRBD1 (5 bases). The CDR3 is 14 amino acids. V lost 1 base and J 7 bases, leaving 14 bases between the germline ends. CDR1 and CDR2 from the germline V gene are SGHDT and YYEEEE. The CDR3 region is CASSLFQGVGTQYF. CDR3 nucleotides: TGTGCCAGCAGCTTGTTTCAGGGTGTAGGGACCCAGTACTTC.

The rearrangement uses TRBV15 and TRBJ2-5, with TRBD2 matching over 10 bases. From germline, CDR1 is LNHNV and CDR2 YYDKDF (reference sequence). Trimming removed 0 bases from V and 0 bases from J; junction bases left unmatched: 7. The CDR3 extends over 18 amino acids. CDR3 protein: CATSREASGGPYQETQYF. CDR3 bases: TGTGCCACCAGCAGAGAGGCTAGCGGGGGCCCGTACCAAGAGACCCAGTACTTC.

The count of this clone is one. The J gene is TRBJ1-2, the V gene TRBV5-1; D remains unclear. Trimming removed 2 bases from V and 0 bases from J, with 11 bases in between. CDR3 length equals 15 residues. Germline CDR1 is SGHRS and CDR2 is YFSETQ. The CDR3 sequence: CASSFAAASNYGYTF. CDR3 nucleotide sequence: TGCGCCAGCAGCTTCGCAGCAGCCTCTAACTATGGCTACACCTTC.

J is TRBJ1-2 and V is TRBV5-3; TRBD1 matches 11 bases. TRBV5-3 is treated as an ORF (open reading frame) with a function not yet certain. The V and J ends lost 2 bases and 6 bases, in that order; junction bases with no gene match: 6. The CDR3 is 15 amino acids. The chain's CDR3 is CARSLGGQGANGYTF. In DNA form, the CDR3 reads TGTGCCAGAAGCTTAGGAGGACAGGGGGCGAATGGCTACACCTTC.